The clone carrying this T cell receptor beta chain was seen a few times. These data are taken from a study of blood T cell repertoires in COVID-19. Participants, about 18 to 90 years old, spanned some 23 US areas. Participants reported their clinical history, and cohort assignment relied on those reports. The CDR3 contains 17 residues. J was trimmed by 4 bases and V by 0 bases; bases with no gene match: 9. CDR1 SGDLS and CDR2 YYNGEE come from the germline V gene. Per the authors' pipeline: Counts of nucleated cells, estimated from reference gene primer amplification, were obtained. Clones were sequenced by immunoSEQ multiplex PCR, and TCRdb holds only the in-frame ones, with some missing. From that table come the V and J calls and clone size; the DNA was used to work out D and trimming. The data contain 130,000 to 150,000 clones, around 81% of them seen just once; the ten biggest clones take up 6.2%.

This sequence originates from a woman between 40 and 50 years old who had recovered from COVID-19. The specimen was PBMCs or T cells enriched from blood (not recorded which). V usage is TRBV9 and J usage is TRBJ1-2, with 10 positions matching TRBD1. The CDR3 DNA is TGTGCCAGCAGCGTAGCTACATTGACAGGGGGCGGCTATGGCTACACCTTC. Translating it yields CASSVATLTGGGYGYTF.